Given below is one TCR beta chain in context. This clone was picked up one time. The antigen it binds to is not known. No much larger clonotype is one base removed from it; base qualities were not supplied. A distance of 16 bases separates the germline ends of V and J, which lose 3 bases and 10 bases respectively. The germline V gene specifies MDHEN as CDR1 and SYDVKM as CDR2. The CDR3 spans 14 residues, from the cysteine through the phenylalanine. Of the read, only the CDR3 DNA is kept; its 42 bases are in frame from base 1. This specimen belongs to a study of cytomegalovirus exposure and HLA in healthy donors (dated by TCRdb to 2017 to 2019). Regarding the research as a whole: According to an earlier analysis of several hundred of the donors, roughly 180 million T cells yielded 100 million or so unique TCR beta sequences and around 300 Gb of sequence data. Class I and class II HLA loci were covered by the typing at four-digit resolution. To predict cytomegalovirus infection status, the study brought together high-throughput TCR immunosequencing, statistical association of individual TCRs with disease status, and machine learning. Roughly 320 gigabases of sequencing data and 75 million to 85 million unique TCR sequences made up an early release that covered about 640 HLA-typed donors. Among 300 to 500 genotyped donors of the cohort, an average of roughly 230,000 unique TCR beta nucleotide sequences was sequenced per donor, of which 15% to 20% were non-productive. The study profiled the T cell repertoires of under 850 subjects by immunosequencing and related them to cytomegalovirus serostatus. Four or five DR-DQ haplotypes were handled as single units for association and clustering because linkage in the cohort was strong. The number of typed donors differed by locus: roughly 629-640 for A, B, C, DRB1 and DQB1; 500 to 550 for DQA1; approximately 600 for DPA1; and approximately 450 for DPB1. In a later analysis, previously published TCR beta repertoires from about 640 donors were re-analyzed and high-resolution HLA genotyping was added so that TCR occurrence patterns could be studied. A later genetic analysis used genome-wide SNP genotypes for about 55% of the 666 donors, treating that subset as a discovery cohort. A separate validation cohort of over a hundred different subjects was used in addition to the roughly 700-subject first cohort. The later analysis used no new phenotypic data to find candidate immune exposures, relying instead on TCR beta sequences and their occurrence across donors. Every discovery cohort repertoire had been produced on one sequencing platform. An earlier analysis of 587 of the donors applied high-throughput TCR beta sequencing to assess whether each TCR beta V gene segment acted as functional or pseudogenic. Donor age, sex, ethnicity and CMV serostatus were compiled together with the repertoire data. Among the roughly 380 genotyped donors, roughly 80% belonged to the genetic ancestry cluster associated with self-reported Caucasian donors. The study was designed to test whether signatures of past pathogen exposure could be identified by cataloging public T cell receptors.

The library was made by the immunoSEQ multiplex PCR assay. The multiplex PCR relied on a mix of 60 forward primers for TCR Vbeta segments and 13 reverse primers for TCR Jbeta segments. The CDR3 region of rearranged TCR beta genes was amplified from genomic DNA by a multiplex PCR assay. The amplified TCR beta libraries were sequenced on the Illumina HiSeq System as 87-base-pair reads. Per the authors' processing: A later analysis tallied tens of millions of unique TCR beta chains across the roughly 610 repertoires, and approximately 12 million of those chains were shared by two or more donors. Raw reads were error-corrected and collapsed into unique sequences by a nearest-neighbor algorithm in which closely related sequences were merged to remove PCR and sequencing errors. Alignment of CDR3 sequences to IMGT reference sequences was used to assign V, D and J gene segments. For a sequence to be retained, at least a six-nucleotide match to both a V gene segment and a J gene segment was required. A rearrangement counted as productive if the CDR3 had no stop codons and remained in frame with V and J, and every other rearrangement counted as non-productive. Following IMGT convention, CDR3 was defined as the stretch from the second conserved V-encoded cysteine up to the conserved J-encoded phenylalanine. The earlier analysis of around 640 of the donors excluded sequences that lacked an unambiguous match to a single V gene segment. In an earlier analysis of a few hundred of the donors, a V segment was called functional when productive rearrangements were above 56.7%, and segregating when the standard deviation between donors exceeded 5%. A statistical classification framework was built to diagnose cytomegalovirus status from the catalog of TCR beta chain sequences. A later analysis assigned V and J genes by comparing TCR nucleotide sequences with IMGT/GENE-DB human TR gene sequences. In a later analysis, CDR3 sequences and most-parsimonious VDJ recombination scenarios were assigned using the TCRdist pipeline. A later analysis defined each TCR beta chain by its CDR3 amino acid sequence plus V-gene family, and excluded reads lacking a unique V-gene family. As a way to deal with suspected cross-contamination and a sequencing artifact, a later analysis dropped approximately 570 nucleotide sequences that were highly shared and had low generation probability. A later analysis calculated a clonal expansion index for each public chain from normalized within-repertoire ranks of inferred template counts. In a later analysis, generation probabilities were computed with a VDJ recombination model fitted to out-of-frame rearrangements, and the resulting probabilities were checked against IGoR. In a later analysis, hypergeometric tests were used to score TCR-TCR, TCR-HLA and TCR-CMV co-occurrence, with a repertoire-size bias correction applied to TCR pairs. In a later analysis, false discovery rates were estimated by permuting HLA or CMV assignments 20 times. In a later analysis, co-occurring TCRs were grouped with DBSCAN, and TCRdist sequence similarity was added when clustering was performed within HLA-allele-positive subsets. For co-occurrence clustering, repertoires with fewer than 30,000 or more than 120,000 public chains were excluded, along with four or five repertoires with anomalous nucleotide sharing. The table comes from immuneACCESS by way of TCRdb, which keeps in-frame sequences with V and J called. Part of the clones is missing from these tables; in studies checked, under half for an unresolved V gene and the rest for unknown reasons. Clonal size and the V and J genes are those of that table, whereas D and trimming came from the DNA. Counted in this sample were about 110,000 clones; over 60% of them appeared once. Around 1.2% of the sample rests with the top ten.

Summary of the overall study and its limitations: In a later genetic analysis, a missense DCLRE1C variant was associated with V-gene and J-gene trimming of TCR beta chains, and the association was replicated in an independent cohort. The authors suggested that the approach could potentially be extended to other disease states and immunological phenotypes. A cluster of highly shared sequence variants was judged likely to represent a technical artifact of the sequencing pipeline. The classifier was reported to diagnose cytomegalovirus status with high specificity and sensitivity in both the original cohort and the validation cohort. Because counts were too low, roughly 16 rarely observed V segments, including chromosome 9 orphons, were excluded from the earlier analysis of 587 of the donors. While some public TCRs were present in many individuals, most TCR sequences turned up only very rarely across donors. In a later analysis, 16,951 TCR beta sequences were associated with specific HLA alleles at a false discovery rate of 0.05. In this cohort, only TCR beta chains were sequenced, and detectable features were limited by the absence of alpha or paired-chain data. The presence/absence analyses assumed that sequencing depth was roughly uniform across donors, and that assumption may not be true. In a later analysis, several top co-occurrence clusters were reported to appear linked to parvovirus B19, influenza, CMV and Epstein-Barr virus. In an earlier analysis of more than 450 of the donors, most TCR beta V segments were observed in productive rearrangements about 90% or about 30% of the time, broadly matching IMGT annotations. In a later analysis, HLA-associated TCR beta chains were found to be more clonally expanded and to have lower generation probabilities than equally common non-associated chains. In a later analysis, the rate of TCR association differed among HLA loci, with DRB1 alleles having the most associated TCRs and HLA-C alleles having the fewest. In the study, some 180 TCR beta chains were listed as associated with cytomegalovirus. Correlated functional status among segregating V segments might be attributable to linkage disequilibrium, but an unknown experimental factor could not be ruled out. In a later analysis, most CMV-associated TCR beta chains were found to appear HLA-restricted, with HLA associations seemingly driven largely by CMV exposure. Some IMGT-functional V segments, including TRBV6-2 and TRBV6-3, could not be distinguished by the 87-base-pair reads and were therefore excluded. In vitro tests confirmed that a few of the cytomegalovirus-associated TCR beta chains recognize cytomegalovirus antigens. HLA typing was unavailable for some donors at each locus, so association tests used only the typed subset. A further reported finding was that TCR beta sequences accurately predicted the HLA-A and HLA-B alleles for most subjects in the first cohort. According to a later genetic analysis, donors in an Asian-associated ancestry cluster had fewer N-insertions in productive TCRs than the roughly 670-donor mean. When HLA alleles, especially DR and DQ, strongly co-occurred, TCR associations were difficult to assign to individual alleles. Immune exposure information for the cohort was limited to CMV serostatus.

The cohort consisted of 670 or so healthy bone marrow donors. At the time of sampling, all cohort members were nominally healthy, though unrecorded immune exposures were likely present. The donor tested CMV seronegative and was one of the 352 seronegative cohort members. A peripheral blood sample was provided by each donor, and peripheral blood mononuclear cells were used for TCR beta sequencing. The Qiagen DNeasy Blood Extraction Kit was used to extract genomic DNA from the blood cell samples. The receptor chain draws on TRBV28 and TRBJ2-4; the D gene is perhaps TRBD2, from 6 matching bases. Sequencing was done on a sample of PBMCs. The receptor's source is a young woman in good health and CMV-seronegative. The CDR3 corresponds to CASSFLAAAGIQYF. Here is the DNA: TGTGCCAGCAGTTTCTTAGCGGCTGCGGGGATTCAGTACTTC.